This TCR beta chain came from a study of T-cell reconstitution after alpha-beta-depleted transplantation in children. Study-wide points: Where alpha-beta T cells came from about two months after transplant was reportedly several hundred expanded graft clones. T-cell counts and diversity at one year post-transplant came mainly from newly produced T cells. Where some patients showed high TCRbeta diversity at day 60, it came from recipient T cells and thymic progenitors that had survived.

As it was prepared, the TCRbeta library received unique molecular identifiers. TCRdb analysed the PCR reads with MiXCR anew, one entry per CDR3 protein. The table includes under 300,000 distinct CDR3 sequences, about 9.9% detected once. This clonotype came up many times. Its target is not known. This CDR3 comprises 15 residues. In germline, CDR1 is SGHAT, CDR2 FQNNGV. J was trimmed by 4 bases and V by 1 base; bases with no gene match: 6. The clonotype comes from a male patient aged 2 to 10 who had a stem cell transplant for chronic granulomatous disease, so the T cells may come from the graft donor. The sample was peripheral blood, taken 180 days after TCRalphabeta/CD19-depleted stem cell transplant. The chain joins TRBV11-2 to TRBJ2-7; 8 nucleotides line up with TRBD2. The CDR3 region is CASSLASGGTYEQYF. Here the CDR3 DNA reads TGTGCCAGCAGCTTAGCCTCGGGAGGGACGTACGAGCAGTACTTC.